These 18 T cell receptor beta chains were all obtained from the same sample, sequenced in a study of T cells after yellow fever vaccination. Each CDR3 protein is one row after TCRdb ran MiXCR on the 5' RACE reads. This table has hundreds of thousands of distinct CDR3 sequences, 6.2% appearing once. Material: PBMCs, obtained 5 days after the yellow fever booster vaccination. The receptors were gathered from a man aged 30-40 years who received the YFV17D yellow fever vaccine.

This clonotype was recorded many times. The V and J genes are TRBV20-1 and TRBJ1-5, with TRBD1 as a possible D gene (6 bases). This CDR3 is 15 amino acids long. V dropped 4 bases and J dropped 3 bases, with 16 bases sitting between them. The germline V gene has CDR1 DFQATT and CDR2 SNEGSKA (reference sequence). DNA for the CDR3: TGCAGTGCTAAACGACGGGCAGGGGACAATCAGCCCCAGCATTTT. This sequence encodes CSAKRRAGDNQPQHF.

This clonotype showed up many times. This chain links TRBV12-3 or TRBV12-4 with TRBJ1-4; no reliable D call. V lost 7 bases, J lost 2 bases, and 11 bases lay in between. This CDR3 is built from 14 residues. CDR3 nucleotide sequence: TGTGCCAGCACCCCTGACAATACTAATGAAAAACTGTTTTTT. Its protein is CASTPDNTNEKLFF.

Many counts were recorded for this clonotype. The rearrangement joins TRBV12-3 or TRBV12-4 to TRBJ2-1; 11 bases match TRBD2. The trim removed 5 bases at V and 6 bases at J, leaving 6 bases unmatched. The CDR3 runs to 15 residues. This CDR3 reads CASSQLAGVINEQFF. The CDR3 DNA reads as TGTGCCAGCAGTCAACTAGCGGGAGTGATCAATGAGCAGTTCTTC.

There are a few counts of this clonotype. The chain combines TRBV11-2 with TRBJ2-5; TRBD2 matches 12 bases. This CDR3 is built from 18 residues. V lost 1 base, J lost 5 bases, and 11 bases stayed unmatched. Germline values: CDR1 SGHAT, CDR2 FQNNGV. The chain's CDR3 is CASSLGKTSGSFAETQYF. The CDR3 nucleotides are TGTGCCAGCAGCTTAGGGAAGACTAGCGGGAGTTTTGCGGAGACCCAGTACTTC.

Comment on this clonotype: One base away lies a much larger clone, so this may be a sequencing read error. The chain recombines TRBV20-1 with TRBJ2-3, with D perhaps matching TRBD1 (5 bases). Germline V gene data show CDR1 as DFQATT and CDR2 as SNEGSKA (reference sequence). CDR3 size: 14 residues. The CDR3 nucleotides are TGCAGTGCTACCAGAACTGGGGCCACAGATAGGCAGTATTTT. This translates into CSATRTGATDRQYF.

The V and J genes are TRBV7-2 and TRBJ2-5; D not certain. The length of the CDR3 is 13 residues. Per the germline V gene, CDR1 is SGHTA and CDR2 is FQGNSA. The ends were cut back, 4 bases at V and 3 bases at J, with 9 bases in the middle. In nucleotides, the CDR3 is TGTGCCAGCAGCTCCCCCACGAAAGAGACCCAGTACTTC. Translated: CASSSPTKETQYF. Using reference TRBV7-2 and TRBJ2-5 for the parts outside the CDR3, the full variable domain is GAGVSQSPSNKVTEKGKDVELRCDPISGHTALYWYRQSLGQGLEFLIYFQGNSAPDKSGLPSDRFSAERTGGSVSTLTIQRTQQEDSAVYLCASSSPTKETQYFGPGTRLLVL.

The chain has TRBV5-6 and TRBJ2-3, with TRBD2 matching over 7 bases. V was pared by 4 bases and J by 2 bases, with 10 bases of the junction left unmatched. Germline CDR1 SGHDT, CDR2 YYEEEE. The CDR3 contains 16 residues. The DNA for the CDR3 is TGTGCCAGCAGCACCCATCTAGCGGAACCCACAGATACGCAGTATTTT. The encoded protein is CASSTHLAEPTDTQYF.

This clonotype was seen only a few times. The chain carries TRBV6-1 and TRBJ2-1, with D maybe TRBD2 (5 bases). This CDR3 contains 13 residues. In germline, CDR1 is MNHNS, CDR2 SASEGT. Trimming removed 5 bases from V and 6 bases from J, with 11 bases in between. CDR3 protein: CASSTRTGNEQFF. The CDR3 coding sequence is TGTGCCAGCAGTACCCGGACTGGCAATGAGCAGTTCTTC.

This clonotype has just a few counts. The chain recombines TRBV18 with TRBJ2-1; D remains ambiguous. CDR1 is KGHSH and CDR2 is LQKENI in the germline V gene. V shed 3 bases and J shed 6 bases, with 9 bases lying between them. This CDR3 has 13 residues. This CDR3 reads CASSPAWGNEQFF. In DNA form, the CDR3 reads TGTGCCAGCTCACCCGCTTGGGGCAATGAGCAGTTCTTC.

This clonotype occurred many times. The chain is built from TRBV5-1 and TRBJ1-1; D might be TRBD1 (6 bases). CDR3 length: 15 amino acids. Trimming cost V 6 bases and J 1 base, with 16 bases left between them. CDR1 and CDR2 (germline): SGHRS, YFSETQ. In DNA form, the CDR3 reads TGCGCCAGCACCAATAATGGACAGACGAACACTGAAGCTTTCTTT. As protein: CASTNNGQTNTEAFF.

The chain links TRBV20-1 to TRBJ2-7; D is perhaps TRBD2 (6 bases). This CDR3 spans 15 amino acids. V lost 4 bases and J lost 3, with 19 bases in between. Per the germline V gene, CDR1 is DFQATT and CDR2 is SNEGSKA (reference sequence). CDR3 DNA sequence: TGCAGTGCTATTGATGCGACTAGTGGGATCTACGAGCAGTACTTC. Translation: CSAIDATSGIYEQYF.

This clonotype was counted ten times or more. V usage is TRBV4-3 and J usage is TRBJ2-3; D unclear. V lost 0 bases to trimming and J lost 0 bases, with 7 bases between them. The CDR3 has 15 residues. The V gene's germline CDR1 is LGHNA and CDR2 YSLEER. The CDR3 nucleotides read TGCGCCAGCAGCCAAGAAATTGAAAGCACAGATACGCAGTATTTT. Translated, it gives CASSQEIESTDTQYF.

This clonotype was picked up a small number of times. The chain links TRBV20-1 to TRBJ2-1, with TRBD2 matching 11 bases. The ends lost 5 bases at V and 0 bases at J; junction bases unmatched: 9. The CDR3 contains 17 residues. Per germline, CDR1 DFQATT and CDR2 SNEGSKA (reference sequence). In DNA form, the CDR3 reads TGCAGTGCTCTCGGGACTAGCGGCTTAAGCTCCTACAATGAGCAGTTCTTC. It encodes CSALGTSGLSSYNEQFF.

V and J are TRBV19 and TRBJ2-7; D is perhaps TRBD1 (6 bases). V gave up 10 bases and J gave up 0 bases, with 19 bases separating them. CDR1 is LNHDA, CDR2 SQIVND, per germline (reference sequence). CDR3 size: 15 residues. The chain's CDR3 is CATRTGAGDSYEQYF. DNA for the CDR3: TGTGCCACGCGTACCGGGGCAGGGGACTCCTACGAGCAGTACTTC.

The chain combines TRBV6-2 or TRBV6-3 with TRBJ2-5; 9 positions agree with TRBD1. CDR3 length: 18 residues. Germline V gives CDR1 MNHEY, CDR2 SVGEGT. V lost 3 bases to trimming and J lost 1 base; unmatched junction nucleotides: 12. Here the CDR3 reads CASSYRPGTGISQETQYF. CDR3 DNA sequence: TGTGCCAGCAGTTATCGCCCCGGGACAGGGATATCCCAAGAGACCCAGTACTTC.

The chain links TRBV18 to TRBJ2-3, with D perhaps matching TRBD1 or TRBD2 (7 bases each). The ends were cut back, 3 bases at V and 2 bases at J, with 18 bases in the middle. Germline V lookup: CDR1 KGHSH, CDR2 LQKENI. The CDR3 extends over 17 amino acids. CDR3 residues: CASSPTGGGGYTDTQYF. CDR3 in DNA: TGTGCCAGCTCACCGACGGGAGGAGGGGGCTACACAGATACGCAGTATTTT.

This clonotype has at least ten counts. The chain joins TRBV25-1 to TRBJ2-2, with 12 bases matching TRBD2. CDR3 length equals 13 residues. Losses at the gene ends were 10 bases for V and 5 bases for J; bases not matched to a gene: 2. Looked up from germline, CDR1 is MGHDK and CDR2 is SYGVNS. The CDR3: CAIGTSGTGELFF. In DNA, the CDR3 is TGTGCCATAGGGACTAGCGGGACCGGGGAGCTGTTTTTT.

In this sample, this clonotype turned up many times. The chain couples TRBV5-1 to TRBJ2-1, with a tentative D call TRBD1 (6 bases). V was shortened by 3 bases and J by 6 bases, with 16 bases between the two germline ends. Germline V gene lookup returns CDR1 SGHRS and CDR2 YFSETQ. This CDR3 contains 15 residues. In nucleotides, the CDR3 is TGCGCCAGCAGCTCACAGGGTGAATCGGTCAATGAGCAGTTCTTC. Translating it yields CASSSQGESVNEQFF.